This entry lists 8 T cell receptor beta chains sequenced from one sample in a study of blood T cell repertoires in COVID-19 (dated by TCRdb to the early 2020s). Library construction relied on the immunoSEQ multiplex PCR assay. The source is immuneACCESS, and TCRdb retained only in-frame sequences with V and J called. Part of the clones is not carried over; for the studies checked, unresolved V genes explain less than half of this, and the remainder is unexplained. This sample holds 110,000 or so clones; about four fifths were observed only once. The biggest ten clones account for about 9.4% of the sample. The sequenced sample consisted of peripheral blood. All receptors derive from a human donor in a cohort sampled during active COVID-19.

The chain combines TRBV27 with TRBJ1-1, with a possible D match to TRBD1 (6 bases). There are 15 residues in the CDR3. CDR1 and CDR2 from the germline V gene are MNHEY and SMNVEV (reference sequence). The V end lost 3 bases, the J end lost 1 base, and 12 bases lay between the germline ends. For the CDR3, the DNA is TGTGCCAGCAGTTTCGGATGGACAGAGAACACTGAAGCTTTCTTT. This sequence encodes CASSFGWTENTEAFF.

The chain employs TRBV6-5 and TRBJ1-1, with D perhaps matching TRBD1 (5 bases). The CDR3 consists of 14 residues. CDR1 MNHEY and CDR2 SVGAGI come from the germline V gene. The V and J ends lost 3 bases and 5 bases respectively, with 13 bases between them. The CDR3 sequence is CASSYEGLSTEAFF. CDR3 sequence (DNA): TGTGCCAGCAGTTATGAGGGACTTAGTACTGAAGCTTTCTTT.

The chain uses TRBV29-1 and TRBJ1-1, with D possibly TRBD1 on 5 matching bases. This CDR3 has 14 amino acids. CDR1 and CDR2 (germline): SQVTM, ANQGSEA. Trimming left V 8 bases short and J 2 bases short, with 18 bases between. CDR3 bases: TGCAGCATCTCCTTGGGGGGAGGAAACACTGAAGCTTTCTTT. This sequence encodes CSISLGGGNTEAFF.

This chain joins TRBV5-4 and TRBJ1-3, with 7 bases matching TRBD1. The V and J ends lost 3 bases and 4 bases, in that order; junction bases with no gene match: 10. Per germline, CDR1 SGHNT and CDR2 YYREEE (reference sequence). The CDR3 consists of 16 residues. The CDR3 is CASSSKQGLSGNTIYF. DNA for the CDR3: TGTGCCAGCAGCTCGAAACAGGGGCTCTCAGGAAACACCATATATTTT.

The gene calls are TRBV25-1 and TRBJ2-1; 10 nucleotides match TRBD2. The CDR3 length is 15 residues. Trimming removed 3 bases from V and 4 bases from J; junction bases left unmatched: 3. CDR1 and CDR2 (germline): MGHDK, SYGVNS. The CDR3: CASSDRTSGYNEQFF. CDR3 DNA sequence: TGTGCCAGCAGTGACCGGACTAGCGGATACAATGAGCAGTTCTTC.

J is TRBJ2-7 and V is TRBV5-6; a weak D match, TRBD1 (5 bases). The CDR3 length is 14 residues. Trimming pared 4 bases from V and 2 bases from J, leaving 13 bases between. Per the germline V gene, CDR1 is SGHDT and CDR2 is YYEEEE. Here the CDR3 reads CASSQTRGTYEQYF. As DNA, the CDR3 is TGTGCCAGCAGCCAAACAAGGGGCACCTACGAGCAGTACTTC.

V is TRBV6-5 and J is TRBJ2-7; D is perhaps TRBD1 (7 bases). CDR3 length: 13 residues. CDR1 is MNHEY and CDR2 is SVGAGI in the germline V gene. V gave up 5 bases and J gave up 8 bases, with 16 bases separating them. CDR3 protein: CASSPRDSKKQYF. CDR3 nucleotide sequence: TGTGCCAGCAGTCCGCGGGACAGTAAAAAGCAGTACTTC.

This chain links TRBV19 with TRBJ2-2; 16 bases are a match to TRBD2. From germline, CDR1 is LNHDA and CDR2 SQIVND (reference sequence). The V gene end was trimmed by 9 bases and the J gene end by 0 bases; junction bases not matched to a gene: 10. The CDR3 spans 19 residues. CDR3 coding DNA: TGTGCCAGCAACATGGGACTAGCGGGAGGGACAGCGAACACCGGGGAGCTGTTTTTT. Protein product: CASNMGLAGGTANTGELFF.